This is a list of T cell receptor beta chains from one sample in a study of CD8 T cells in ankylosing spondylitis. From the 5' RACE reads, TCRdb called clonotypes with MiXCR, one entry per CDR3 protein. The sample records around 770,000 distinct CDR3 sequences, 10% to 15% being singletons. The sequenced material came from blood, either unsorted or a sorted T cell fraction (not recorded which). The source is a male donor with ankylosing spondylitis. CDR3s include the opening cysteine and the closing phenylalanine or tryptophan. D genes are given only for firm matches. Rows give clone size only sometimes, using once, few, many, or a class for an expanded clone.

d_call,clone_size,j_call,v_call,cdr3_aa,cdr3_nt
.,.,TRBJ1-6,TRBV30,CAWSVFRSPLHF,TGTGCCTGGAGTGTATTCCGATCACCCCTCCACTTT
.,.,TRBJ2-7,TRBV29-1,CSVEAHTYEQYF,TGCAGCGTTGAGGCACACACCTACGAGCAGTACTTC
.,few,TRBJ2-7,TRBV7-2,CASSLTVTYEQYF,TGTGCCAGCAGCTTGACAGTAACCTACGAGCAGTACTTC
.,.,TRBJ1-4,TRBV9,CASSVTTNEKLFF,TGTGCCAGCAGCGTAACAACTAATGAAAAACTGTTTTTT
.,few,TRBJ2-1,TRBV5-1,CASSTGPGTNEQFF,TGCGCCAGCAGCACCGGTCCTGGCACCAATGAGCAGTTCTTC
.,few,TRBJ1-1,TRBV12-3/TRBV12-4,CASSIPGYTEAFF,TGTGCCAGCAGTATCCCAGGGTACACTGAAGCTTTCTTT
.,.,TRBJ2-7,TRBV3-1,CASSQDLRGEQYF,TGTGCCAGCAGCCAAGATTTGAGGGGGGAGCAGTACTTC
.,.,TRBJ1-1,TRBV4-1,CASSQAGPTEAFF,TGCGCCAGCAGCCAAGCAGGGCCCACTGAAGCTTTCTTT
.,few,TRBJ2-1,TRBV11-1,CASSSGPEEQGYPHEQFF,TGTGCCAGCAGCTCTGGTCCGGAGGAGCAGGGGTATCCGCATGAGCAGTTCTTC
.,few,TRBJ1-5,TRBV10-3,CAISESSREQPQHF,TGTGCCATCAGTGAGTCTTCACGAGAACAGCCCCAGCATTTT
.,.,TRBJ2-3,TRBV12-3/TRBV12-4,CASSPTRVNGMQYF,TGTGCCAGCAGCCCCACCCGGGTAAACGGGATGCAGTATTTT
.,.,TRBJ2-5,TRBV20-1,CSAGPRETQYF,TGCAGTGCTGGTCCGCGGGAGACCCAGTACTTC
.,.,TRBJ1-2,TRBV5-1,CASSLAGVASHYGYTF,TGCGCCAGCAGCTTGGCCGGGGTGGCATCCCACTATGGCTACACCTTC
.,few,TRBJ1-6,TRBV20-1,CSARRGADSPLHF,TGCAGTGCCAGGCGGGGAGCGGATTCACCCCTCCACTTT
.,few,TRBJ2-1,TRBV20-1,CSCPNRISGHEQFF,TGCAGTTGCCCCAATCGGATCTCCGGGCACGAGCAGTTCTTC
.,few,TRBJ1-4,TRBV6-5,CASSYWEGNEKLFF,TGTGCCAGCAGTTACTGGGAAGGAAACGAAAAACTGTTTTTT
.,few,TRBJ1-1,TRBV5-1,CASSPLGGPTPHNTEAFF,TGCGCCAGCAGCCCTTTGGGGGGGCCAACCCCCCATAACACTGAAGCTTTCTTT
.,.,TRBJ1-5,TRBV7-6,CASSLDTGGRQPQHF,TGTGCCAGCAGCTTAGATACGGGGGGAAGACAGCCCCAGCATTTT
TRBD2,many,TRBJ2-1,TRBV20-1,CSARDPTSGGDEQFF,TGCAGTGCTAGGGATCCGACTAGCGGGGGAGATGAGCAGTTCTTC
.,.,TRBJ2-1,TRBV20-1,CSARGSPVNEQFF,TGCAGTGCTAGGGGATCACCCGTGAATGAGCAGTTCTTC
.,few,TRBJ2-4,TRBV7-9,CASSPTTEVRREYF,TGTGCCAGCAGCCCCACAACCGAGGTCCGAAGGGAGTACTTC
.,few,TRBJ2-7,TRBV7-2,CASSLAQASRYYEQYF,TGTGCCAGCAGCTTAGCGCAGGCCTCCCGCTACTACGAGCAGTACTTC